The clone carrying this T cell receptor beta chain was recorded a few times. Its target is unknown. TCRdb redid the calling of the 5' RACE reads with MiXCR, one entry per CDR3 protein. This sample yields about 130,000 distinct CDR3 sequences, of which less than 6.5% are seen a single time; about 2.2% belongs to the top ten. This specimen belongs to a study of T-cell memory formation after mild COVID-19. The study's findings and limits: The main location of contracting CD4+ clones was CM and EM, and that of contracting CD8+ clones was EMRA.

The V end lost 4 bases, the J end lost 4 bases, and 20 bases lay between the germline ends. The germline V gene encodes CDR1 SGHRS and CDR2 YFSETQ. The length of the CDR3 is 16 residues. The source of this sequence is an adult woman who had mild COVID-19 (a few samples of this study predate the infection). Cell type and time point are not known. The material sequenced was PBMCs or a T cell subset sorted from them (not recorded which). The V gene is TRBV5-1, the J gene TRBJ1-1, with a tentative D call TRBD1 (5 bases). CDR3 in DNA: TGCGCCAGCAGCCCGGAGGGGCGACGGGGGAGCACTGAAGCTTTCTTT. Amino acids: CASSPEGRRGSTEAFF.